A selection of T cell receptor beta chains follows, all from one sample in a study of T-cell reconstitution after alpha-beta-depleted transplantation in children. TCRdb redid the calling of the PCR reads with MiXCR, one entry per CDR3 protein. The sample carries 800,000 to 1,000,000 distinct CDR3 sequences, roughly 31% recorded once. This sample comprised PBMCs, mostly from graft donor cells, obtained 360 days after TCRalphabeta/CD19-depleted stem cell transplant. Source of these receptors: a boy younger than two who had a stem cell transplant for SCID, so the T cells may come from the graft donor. Both conserved end residues are part of each CDR3. The order of the fields is CDR3 DNA, CDR3 protein, D gene, V gene, J gene, clone size. A D gene is named only where the DNA matches it firmly. Only some rows state a clone size, as once, few, many or a class for expanded clones.

CDR3 DNA: TGCGCCAGCAGCCAAGCGCTGTATCTAGGGGGCGGGGAGACCCAGTACTTC; CDR3 protein: CASSQALYLGGGETQYF; D gene: TRBD1; V gene: TRBV4-1; J gene: TRBJ2-5; clone size: few
CDR3 DNA: TGCAGTGCTAGAATCGACAGGCCAAAAACTAACTATGGCTACACCTTC; CDR3 protein: CSARIDRPKTNYGYTF; D gene: -; V gene: TRBV20-1; J gene: TRBJ1-2; clone size: -
CDR3 DNA: TGTGCCAGCAGCTCGGGGACTAGCGGGGGATCTAGCACAGATACGCAGTATTTT; CDR3 protein: CASSSGTSGGSSTDTQYF; D gene: TRBD2; V gene: TRBV7-6; J gene: TRBJ2-3; clone size: few
CDR3 DNA: TGTGCCAGCAGTGCAACTAGGGGCCCATACAATGAGCAGTTCTTC; CDR3 protein: CASSATRGPYNEQFF; D gene: -; V gene: TRBV6-1; J gene: TRBJ2-1; clone size: -
CDR3 DNA: TGTGCCACCAGCAGAGGGACTAGCGGGGCCCCCGTAGACTTC; CDR3 protein: CATSRGTSGAPVDF; D gene: TRBD2; V gene: TRBV15; J gene: TRBJ2-1; clone size: many
CDR3 DNA: TGTGCCAGTAAAACAGGGAATCAGCCCCAGCATTTT; CDR3 protein: CASKTGNQPQHF; D gene: -; V gene: TRBV6-2/TRBV6-3; J gene: TRBJ1-5; clone size: few
CDR3 DNA: TGTGCCAGCACTCGACAGGGGGCGTTCGGCGTGGACACCGGGGAGCTGTTTTTT; CDR3 protein: CASTRQGAFGVDTGELFF; D gene: TRBD1; V gene: TRBV28; J gene: TRBJ2-2; clone size: few
CDR3 DNA: TGTGCCACCAGTGATTTAAGTAGGAACACCGGGGAGCTGTTTTTT; CDR3 protein: CATSDLSRNTGELFF; D gene: -; V gene: TRBV24-1; J gene: TRBJ2-2; clone size: -
CDR3 DNA: TGTGCCAGCAGTTTCACGACAGGTAGCAATCAGCCCCAGCATTTT; CDR3 protein: CASSFTTGSNQPQHF; D gene: -; V gene: TRBV27; J gene: TRBJ1-5; clone size: -
CDR3 DNA: TGTGCCAGCAGCGGCTGGGCTAGCGGCGACTCACAAGAGACCCAGTACTTC; CDR3 protein: CASSGWASGDSQETQYF; D gene: TRBD2; V gene: TRBV7-8; J gene: TRBJ2-5; clone size: -
CDR3 DNA: TGCAGTGCTGACCGGACTAGCGGGGAGACAGATACGCAGTATTTT; CDR3 protein: CSADRTSGETDTQYF; D gene: TRBD2; V gene: TRBV20-1; J gene: TRBJ2-3; clone size: -
CDR3 DNA: TGTGCCAGCAGTTTTTACAATAAAGAGACCCAGTACTTC; CDR3 protein: CASSFYNKETQYF; D gene: -; V gene: TRBV12-3/TRBV12-4; J gene: TRBJ2-5; clone size: -
CDR3 DNA: TGCAGTGCCTCAGCGAGGCAGGACGAGCAGTACTTC; CDR3 protein: CSASARQDEQYF; D gene: -; V gene: TRBV20-1; J gene: TRBJ2-7; clone size: -
CDR3 DNA: TGTGCCATCTACCGGGACACAGTCTACGAGCAGTACTTC; CDR3 protein: CAIYRDTVYEQYF; D gene: -; V gene: TRBV6-2/TRBV6-3; J gene: TRBJ2-7; clone size: -
CDR3 DNA: TGTGCCAGCCGGCACACTGAAGCTTTCTTT; CDR3 protein: CASRHTEAFF; D gene: -; V gene: TRBV12-3/TRBV12-4; J gene: TRBJ1-1; clone size: few
CDR3 DNA: TGTGCCAGCAGTTTAGCGTCCTTTCCTGGGGCCAACGTCCTGACTTTC; CDR3 protein: CASSLASFPGANVLTF; D gene: -; V gene: TRBV12-3/TRBV12-4; J gene: TRBJ2-6; clone size: -
CDR3 DNA: TGTGCCAGCAGCCAAGTGGAAGGCGGGCTGGGGGCCAACGTCCTGACTTTC; CDR3 protein: CASSQVEGGLGANVLTF; D gene: -; V gene: TRBV4-2; J gene: TRBJ2-6; clone size: few
CDR3 DNA: TGCGCCAGCAGCCAAGAGTGGAACCCTGAAGCTTTCTTT; CDR3 protein: CASSQEWNPEAFF; D gene: -; V gene: TRBV4-1; J gene: TRBJ1-1; clone size: -
CDR3 DNA: TGTGCCAGCAGGGCCGGACCGGGACAGGGGAACGGGGCTTTCTTT; CDR3 protein: CASRAGPGQGNGAFF; D gene: TRBD1; V gene: TRBV12-3/TRBV12-4; J gene: TRBJ1-1; clone size: -
CDR3 DNA: TGCAGTGCTAGAGGGACCAATTACAATGAGCAGTTCTTC; CDR3 protein: CSARGTNYNEQFF; D gene: -; V gene: TRBV20-1; J gene: TRBJ2-1; clone size: few
CDR3 DNA: TGTGCCAGCAGCCCCAGAAGATCGGTGGGAGGGATGGCTTTCTTT; CDR3 protein: CASSPRRSVGGMAFF; D gene: -; V gene: TRBV7-9; J gene: TRBJ1-1; clone size: few
CDR3 DNA: TGTGCCAGCAGCCAAGAGGGACTAGCGAAAGAGACCCAGTACTTC; CDR3 protein: CASSQEGLAKETQYF; D gene: TRBD2; V gene: TRBV3-1; J gene: TRBJ2-5; clone size: many
CDR3 DNA: TGTGCCAGCAGTTTTGGACAGGGGGATATCCTCTACGAGCAGTACTTC; CDR3 protein: CASSFGQGDILYEQYF; D gene: TRBD1; V gene: TRBV27; J gene: TRBJ2-7; clone size: -
CDR3 DNA: TGTGCCAGCATCCCCTCGAACACCGGGGAGCTGTTTTTT; CDR3 protein: CASIPSNTGELFF; D gene: -; V gene: TRBV28; J gene: TRBJ2-2; clone size: few
CDR3 DNA: TGTGCCAGCACAAGCCCGGACAGGGTCGGTATAACTGGAAACACCATATATTTT; CDR3 protein: CASTSPDRVGITGNTIYF; D gene: TRBD1; V gene: TRBV2; J gene: TRBJ1-3; clone size: -
CDR3 DNA: TGCAGTGCTAGAGGGGGGGGGTTTGGGGCCAACGTCCTGACTTTC; CDR3 protein: CSARGGGFGANVLTF; D gene: TRBD2; V gene: TRBV20-1; J gene: TRBJ2-6; clone size: once
CDR3 DNA: TGCGCCAGCAGCTTTACGAGCGGGGGGACCTACAATGAGCAGTTCTTC; CDR3 protein: CASSFTSGGTYNEQFF; D gene: TRBD2; V gene: TRBV5-1; J gene: TRBJ2-1; clone size: many
CDR3 DNA: TGTGCCAGCAGTCAAAGTTCCGGGACTGCCATAGGGCAGTTCTTC; CDR3 protein: CASSQSSGTAIGQFF; D gene: -; V gene: TRBV5-8; J gene: TRBJ2-1; clone size: -
CDR3 DNA: TGTGCCAGCAGTTTGAAGACACCTAGCACAGATACGCAGTATTTT; CDR3 protein: CASSLKTPSTDTQYF; D gene: -; V gene: TRBV28; J gene: TRBJ2-3; clone size: -
CDR3 DNA: TGTGCCAGCACCGACCGCGGCGGGGCTTCCTACAATGAGCAGTTCTTC; CDR3 protein: CASTDRGGASYNEQFF; D gene: -; V gene: TRBV12-3/TRBV12-4; J gene: TRBJ2-1; clone size: -
CDR3 DNA: TGTGCCAGCAGCCCTGAACTAGCGGGGGGCCACAATGAGCAGTTCTTC; CDR3 protein: CASSPELAGGHNEQFF; D gene: TRBD2; V gene: TRBV7-3; J gene: TRBJ2-1; clone size: -
CDR3 DNA: TGCAGTGCTAACACCCCGGGGGCGGCCCAGGAGACCCAGTACTTC; CDR3 protein: CSANTPGAAQETQYF; D gene: -; V gene: TRBV20-1; J gene: TRBJ2-5; clone size: -
CDR3 DNA: TGCAGTGCAGGAGCGACAGGGGATGGGTACTCCTACGAGCAGTACTTC; CDR3 protein: CSAGATGDGYSYEQYF; D gene: TRBD1; V gene: TRBV20-1; J gene: TRBJ2-7; clone size: few
CDR3 DNA: TGTGCCATCAGTGAACGGGCGACAGGGGGATCACCCCTCCACTTT; CDR3 protein: CAISERATGGSPLHF; D gene: TRBD1; V gene: TRBV10-3; J gene: TRBJ1-6; clone size: -
CDR3 DNA: TGCGCCAGCAGCTTGGATCCGGGCTTCGGGAATCAGCCCCAGCATTTT; CDR3 protein: CASSLDPGFGNQPQHF; D gene: -; V gene: TRBV5-1; J gene: TRBJ1-5; clone size: -
CDR3 DNA: TGCGCCAGCAGCCCGGTAGACGTCCACGAGCAGTACTTC; CDR3 protein: CASSPVDVHEQYF; D gene: -; V gene: TRBV4-1; J gene: TRBJ2-7; clone size: once
CDR3 DNA: TGTGCCAGCAGCTTAGCGTCCGGGACAGGGAATGAGCAGTTCTTC; CDR3 protein: CASSLASGTGNEQFF; D gene: TRBD1; V gene: TRBV7-9; J gene: TRBJ2-1; clone size: few
CDR3 DNA: TGCAGTGCTAGCGGGACAGGGTCTCAGCCCCAGCATTTT; CDR3 protein: CSASGTGSQPQHF; D gene: TRBD1; V gene: TRBV20-1; J gene: TRBJ1-5; clone size: -
CDR3 DNA: TGTGCCAGCAGCATAAGGGCCGGGACAGGGTCTGACGAGCAGTACTTC; CDR3 protein: CASSIRAGTGSDEQYF; D gene: TRBD1; V gene: TRBV12-3/TRBV12-4; J gene: TRBJ2-7; clone size: few
CDR3 DNA: TGTGCCAGCAGCACGACAGGTTCCTACAATGAGCAGTTCTTC; CDR3 protein: CASSTTGSYNEQFF; D gene: -; V gene: TRBV7-2; J gene: TRBJ2-1; clone size: -
CDR3 DNA: TGTGCCAGCAGGCCGGGACTAGCTGGCTATGAGCAGTTCTTC; CDR3 protein: CASRPGLAGYEQFF; D gene: TRBD2; V gene: TRBV2; J gene: TRBJ2-1; clone size: few
CDR3 DNA: TGTGCCAGCAGTTTAGGGGGACTCCCAAAGGAGCAGTTCTTC; CDR3 protein: CASSLGGLPKEQFF; D gene: -; V gene: TRBV12-3/TRBV12-4; J gene: TRBJ2-1; clone size: -
CDR3 DNA: TGTGCCAGCAGCGCGACAGGGACGGCTAATTCACCCCTCCACTTT; CDR3 protein: CASSATGTANSPLHF; D gene: TRBD1; V gene: TRBV9; J gene: TRBJ1-6; clone size: -
CDR3 DNA: TGTGCCAGCAGACAGGGTATGAACACTGAAGCTTTCTTT; CDR3 protein: CASRQGMNTEAFF; D gene: -; V gene: TRBV6-6; J gene: TRBJ1-1; clone size: many